Sequencing of this TCR beta chain was carried out in a study of cytomegalovirus exposure and HLA in healthy donors. It was with 60 Vbeta and 13 Jbeta primers that the PCR ran. TCRdb's copy holds only in-frame clones and misses some; the assay was immunoSEQ multiplex PCR. The table lists about 170,000 clones, approximately 78% of them singletons, with 2% to 2.5% in the top ten. A remark on this clone: Its antigen is as yet unknown.

Study-wide results and limits: Analysis was carried out at a later point, and it linked a missense DCLRE1C variant to TCR beta V- and J-gene trimming. Accurate prediction of HLA-A and HLA-B alleles (for most subjects) was reportedly achieved from TCR beta sequences. Under 20,000 TCR beta sequences were associated with HLA alleles at 0.05 false discovery rate in a later analysis.

With 6 bases clipped from V and 2 bases from J, the junction kept 15 bases outside the gene matches. The CDR3 is 18 residues long. CDR1 and CDR2 (germline): SGHNT, YYREEE (reference sequence). The TCR was taken from a human donor in good health. V usage is TRBV5-4 and J usage is TRBJ2-3; 10 bases are shared with TRBD2. Sequencing was performed on PBMCs. CDR3 region: CASTEGGVAGGSTDTQYF. The DNA of the CDR3 is TGTGCCAGCACCGAGGGGGGAGTAGCGGGGGGCTCCACAGATACGCAGTATTTT.